This T cell receptor beta chain emerged from a study of cytomegalovirus exposure and HLA in healthy donors. Study at large: The approximately 720 first-cohort repertoires and the approximately 110 validation repertoires shared the same platform, a later analysis reported.

This CDR3 is 13 amino acids long. Germline CDR1 and CDR2: MNHEY and SVGAGI. V gave up 5 bases and J gave up 8 bases, with 13 bases separating them. Study outcomes and limitations: A subsequent analysis found that TCR clusters from the first cohort also tended to co-occur in the 120 or so validation repertoires, with approximately 95% of cluster scores above 0.

Sequencing was performed with immunoSEQ multiplex PCR; in TCRdb, only in-frame clones are kept and a portion is missing. This sample has around 180,000 clones, with over 65% found just once. Remarks on this clone: The antigen remains unidentified.

Sample: PBMCs. The J gene is TRBJ2-1, the V gene TRBV6-5; no definite D call. This receptor was taken from a man aged 18 to 35 in good health and CMV-seropositive. As DNA, the CDR3 is TGTGCCAGCAGTCCCCTGGGCCGCCATGAGCAGTTCTTC. Its protein is CASSPLGRHEQFF.